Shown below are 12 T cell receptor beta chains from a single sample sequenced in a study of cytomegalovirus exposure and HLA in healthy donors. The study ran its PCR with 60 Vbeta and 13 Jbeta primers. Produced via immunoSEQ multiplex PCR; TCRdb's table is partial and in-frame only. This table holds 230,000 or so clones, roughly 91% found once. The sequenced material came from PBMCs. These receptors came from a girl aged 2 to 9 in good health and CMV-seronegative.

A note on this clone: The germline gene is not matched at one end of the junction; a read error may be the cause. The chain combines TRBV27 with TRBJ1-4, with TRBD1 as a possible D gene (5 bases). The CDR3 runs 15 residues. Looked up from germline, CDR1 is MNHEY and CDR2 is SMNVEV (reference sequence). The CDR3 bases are TGTGCCAGCAGGACTAGGACGGACAATAATGAGAAACTGTTTTTT. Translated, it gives CASRTRTDNNEKLFF.

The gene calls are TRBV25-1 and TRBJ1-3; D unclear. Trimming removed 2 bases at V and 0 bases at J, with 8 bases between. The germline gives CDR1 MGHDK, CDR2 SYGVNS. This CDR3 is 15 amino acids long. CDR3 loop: CASSEGELSGNTIYF. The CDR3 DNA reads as TGTGCCAGCAGTGAAGGAGAGCTCTCTGGAAACACCATATATTTT.

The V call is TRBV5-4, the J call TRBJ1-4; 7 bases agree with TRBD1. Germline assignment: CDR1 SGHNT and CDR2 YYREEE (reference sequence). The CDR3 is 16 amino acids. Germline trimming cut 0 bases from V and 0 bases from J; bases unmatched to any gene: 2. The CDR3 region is CASSLDQGATNEKLFF. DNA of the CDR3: TGTGCCAGCAGCTTGGACCAGGGGGCAACTAATGAAAAACTGTTTTTT.

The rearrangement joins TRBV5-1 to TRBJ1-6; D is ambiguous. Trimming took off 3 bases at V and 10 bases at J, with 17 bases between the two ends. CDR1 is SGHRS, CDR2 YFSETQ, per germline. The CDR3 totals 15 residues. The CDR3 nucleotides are TGCGCCAGCAGCTCATTGGGTGAGGGAGAATCACCCCTCCACTTT. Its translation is CASSSLGEGESPLHF.

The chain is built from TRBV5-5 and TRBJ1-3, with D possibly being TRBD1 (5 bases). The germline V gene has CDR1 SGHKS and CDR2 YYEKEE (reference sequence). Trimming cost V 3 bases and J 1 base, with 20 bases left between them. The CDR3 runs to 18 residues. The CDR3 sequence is CASSYVRPGIISGNTIYF. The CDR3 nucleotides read TGTGCCAGCAGCTATGTACGGCCAGGGATTATATCTGGAAACACCATATATTTT. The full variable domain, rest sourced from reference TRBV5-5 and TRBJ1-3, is DAGVTQSPTHLIKTRGQQVTLRCSPISGHKSVSWYQQVLGQGPQFIFQYYEKEERGRGNFPDRFSARQFPNYSSELNVNALLLGDSALYLCASSYVRPGIISGNTIYFGEGSWLTVV.

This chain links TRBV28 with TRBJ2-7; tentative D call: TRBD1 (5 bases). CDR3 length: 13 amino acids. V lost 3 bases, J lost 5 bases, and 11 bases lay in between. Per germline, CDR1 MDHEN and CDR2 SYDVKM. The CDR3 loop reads CASSFREYDEQYF. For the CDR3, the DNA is TGTGCCAGCAGTTTCAGGGAATACGACGAGCAGTACTTC.

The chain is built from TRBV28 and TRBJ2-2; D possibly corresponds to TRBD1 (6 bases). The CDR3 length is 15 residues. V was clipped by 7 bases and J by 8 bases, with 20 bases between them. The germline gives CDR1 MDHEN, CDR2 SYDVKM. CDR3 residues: CASTDGVGAGGELFF. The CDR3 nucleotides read TGTGCCAGCACCGACGGAGTGGGGGCTGGGGGGGAGCTGTTTTTT. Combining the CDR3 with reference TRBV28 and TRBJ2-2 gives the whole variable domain DVKVTQSSRYLVKRTGEKVFLECVQDMDHENMFWYRQDPGLGLRLIYFSYDVKMKEKGDIPEGYSVSREKKERFSLILESASTNQTSMYLCASTDGVGAGGELFFGEGSRLTVL.

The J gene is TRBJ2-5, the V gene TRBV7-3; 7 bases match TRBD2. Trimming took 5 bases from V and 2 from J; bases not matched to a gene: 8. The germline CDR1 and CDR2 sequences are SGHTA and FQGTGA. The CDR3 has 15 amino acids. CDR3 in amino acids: CASSQTSSAQETQYF. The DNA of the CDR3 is TGTGCCAGCAGCCAGACTAGCTCCGCACAAGAGACCCAGTACTTC.

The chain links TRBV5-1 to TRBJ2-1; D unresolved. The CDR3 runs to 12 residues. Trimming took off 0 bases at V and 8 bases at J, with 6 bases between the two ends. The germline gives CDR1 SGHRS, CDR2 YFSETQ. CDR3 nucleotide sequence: TGCGCCAGCAGCTTGGGCCGGGATGAGCAGTTCTTC. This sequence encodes CASSLGRDEQFF.

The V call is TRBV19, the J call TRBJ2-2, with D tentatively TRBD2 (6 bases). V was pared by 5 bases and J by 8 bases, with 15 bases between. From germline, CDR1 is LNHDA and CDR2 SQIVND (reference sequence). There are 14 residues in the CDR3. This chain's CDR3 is CASSSISGWGELFF. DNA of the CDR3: TGTGCCAGTAGTTCGATTAGCGGATGGGGGGAGCTGTTTTTT.

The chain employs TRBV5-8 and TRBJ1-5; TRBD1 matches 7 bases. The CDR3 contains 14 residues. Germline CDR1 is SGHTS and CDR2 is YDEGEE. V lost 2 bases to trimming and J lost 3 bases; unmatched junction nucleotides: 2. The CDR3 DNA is TGTGCCAGCAGCTTCGACAGGGTCAATCAGCCCCAGCATTTT. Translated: CASSFDRVNQPQHF.

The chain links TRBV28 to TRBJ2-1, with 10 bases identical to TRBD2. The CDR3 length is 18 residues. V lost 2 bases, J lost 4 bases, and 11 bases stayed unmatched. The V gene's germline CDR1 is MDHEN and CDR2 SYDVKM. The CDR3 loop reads CASSLLAGAAGPYNEQFF. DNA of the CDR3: TGTGCCAGCAGTTTACTAGCGGGGGCCGCCGGTCCATACAATGAGCAGTTCTTC.